This paragraph covers one T cell receptor beta chain sequence. Germline values: CDR1 MNHEY, CDR2 SMNVEV (reference sequence). With V trimmed by 7 bases and J by 4 bases, 7 bases remained unmatched. The CDR3 has 15 residues. This sample was included in a study of blood T cells in healthy people across ages. Primers used in a second PCR of about 7 to 12 cycles were a sample-barcoded 5' primer and a J-beta primer mix. TCRdb re-called the 5' RACE reads through MiXCR, storing one row per CDR3 protein. This table has around 800,000 distinct CDR3 sequences, around 62% appearing once. This TCR derives from a man aged 30 to 45 in good health. The specimen sequenced was blood. V is TRBV27 and J is TRBJ1-6, with TRBD1 matching over 7 bases. CDR3 in DNA: TGTGCCAGCACCCCCCAGGGGGGATATAATTCACCCCTCCACTTT. This translates into CASTPQGGYNSPLHF.